One sample yielded the 28 T cell receptor beta chains listed below, sequenced in a study of blood T cell repertoires in COVID-19. Profiled with immunoSEQ multiplex PCR; TCRdb holds only in-frame clones, not every one. The table has under 250,000 clones, roughly 88% seen once. The sequencing sample was made of peripheral blood. These receptors were obtained from an elderly man with acute or convalescent COVID-19.

The chain joins TRBV6-2 or TRBV6-3 to TRBJ1-5, with 8 bases that match TRBD1. Germline lookup yields CDR1 MNHEY and CDR2 SVGEGT. After removal of 2 bases from V and 1 base from J, the junction contained 7 bases not matched to a gene. The CDR3 extends over 17 amino acids. The CDR3 protein is CASSYPSTGVSNQPQHF. Here the CDR3 DNA reads TGTGCCAGCAGTTACCCCTCGACAGGGGTGAGCAATCAGCCCCAGCATTTT.

This sequence joins TRBV28 and TRBJ1-6, with D perhaps TRBD1 (6 bases). CDR3 length equals 15 residues. CDR1 and CDR2 from the germline V gene are MDHEN and SYDVKM. The V and J ends lost 3 bases and 7 bases respectively, with 13 bases between them. This chain's CDR3 is CASSFLDRNNSPLHF. CDR3 in DNA: TGTGCCAGCAGTTTCCTGGACAGAAACAATTCACCCCTCCACTTT.

The J gene is TRBJ1-2, the V gene TRBV6-5, with 9 positions matching TRBD1. CDR3 length: 12 residues. Germline CDR1 is MNHEY and CDR2 is SVGAGI. Trimming cost V 6 bases and J 8 bases; bases outside gene matches: 4. CDR3 sequence: CASRDRGSGYTF. The CDR3 DNA reads TGTGCCAGCAGGGACAGGGGCAGCGGCTACACCTTC.

This clone was picked up one time. This chain connects TRBV11-2 to TRBJ2-1, with D hard to call. Trimming left V 3 bases short and J 7 bases short, with 10 bases between. This CDR3 comprises 13 residues. The V gene's germline CDR1 is SGHAT and CDR2 FQNNGV. The CDR3 DNA is TGTGCCAGCAGCTTCGGGTTGAGGAATGAGCAGTTCTTC. Translating it yields CASSFGLRNEQFF. The full variable domain, with the rest looked up from reference TRBV11-2 and TRBJ2-1, is EAGVAQSPRYKIIEKRQSVAFWCNPISGHATLYWYQQILGQGPKLLIQFQNNGVVDDSQLPKDRFSAERLKGVDSTLKIQPAKLEDSAVYLCASSFGLRNEQFFGPGTRLTVL.

This clone was detected once. The chain combines TRBV12-3 or TRBV12-4 with TRBJ2-2; weak D call: TRBD1 (5 bases). The CDR3 runs to 12 residues. Trimming pared 8 bases from V and 4 bases from J, leaving 8 bases between. The CDR3 region is CASRRATGELFF. CDR3 sequence (DNA): TGTGCCAGCCGCAGGGCCACCGGGGAGCTGTTTTTT.

J is TRBJ1-1 and V is TRBV5-1, with TRBD1 identical over 7 bases. The germline CDR1 and CDR2 sequences are SGHRS and YFSETQ. This CDR3 is 16 amino acids long. The ends lost 0 bases at V and 2 bases at J; junction bases unmatched: 7. The CDR3 reads CASSLVGQGGNTEAFF. In nucleotides, the CDR3 is TGCGCCAGCAGCTTGGTAGGTCAGGGGGGAAACACTGAAGCTTTCTTT.

The DNA for the CDR3 is TGTGCCAGCAGCTTAGTGGCGGGGGGTCTCAATGAGCAGTTCTTC. Its translation is CASSLVAGGLNEQFF. The chain employs TRBV11-2 and TRBJ2-1; the match to TRBD2 covers 8 bases. Germline V gene data show CDR1 as SGHAT and CDR2 as FQNNGV. J gave up 6 bases and V 1 base, and 5 bases lay outside the gene matches. The CDR3 spans 15 residues.

The V and J genes are TRBV9 and TRBJ2-7; D gene unclear. The CDR3 spans 15 residues. Germline V CDR1 and CDR2: SGDLS, YYNGEE. V was pared by 2 bases and J by 0 bases, with 12 bases between. The CDR3, as DNA: TGTGCCAGCAGCGTTGGTTCACAAAGCTCCTACGAGCAGTACTTC. Its protein product is CASSVGSQSSYEQYF.

The CDR3 here is CASSSPNYEQYF. The CDR3 nucleotides read TGTGCCAGCAGCTCCCCAAACTACGAGCAGTACTTC. The rearrangement links TRBV7-2 to TRBJ2-7; D gene unclear. This CDR3 comprises 12 residues. Germline CDR1 SGHTA, CDR2 FQGNSA. With 4 bases removed from V and 3 bases from J, the gap between germline ends came to 7 bases.

J is TRBJ2-1 and V is TRBV7-9; 10 nucleotides line up with TRBD1. In germline, CDR1 is SEHNR, CDR2 FQNEAQ (reference sequence). The junction had 8 bases not matched to a gene; V was cut back by 4 bases and J by 2 bases. The CDR3 runs to 17 residues. The CDR3 bases are TGTGCCAGCAGCTCCCCAGCCGGGACAGGGGCCTACAATGAGCAGTTCTTC. It specifies CASSSPAGTGAYNEQFF.

The V and J genes are TRBV6-6 and TRBJ2-3; TRBD2 agrees at 11 bases. Per germline, CDR1 MNHNY and CDR2 SVGAGI (reference sequence). J lost 4 bases, V lost 6 bases, and 3 bases had no gene match. This CDR3 region has 14 residues. DNA of the CDR3: TGTGCCAGCAGGAATAGCGGGGGGGCAGATACGCAGTATTTT. The encoded protein is CASRNSGGADTQYF.

CDR3 DNA sequence: TGTGCCAGCAGCCAAGATCAGGTAGTAGGCACTGAAGCTTTCTTT. This gives the protein CASSQDQVVGTEAFF. This chain joins TRBV3-1 (or the pseudogene TRBV3-2) and TRBJ1-1; D is unresolved. Germline V CDR1 and CDR2: LGHDT, YNNKEL (reference sequence). V was trimmed by 0 bases and J by 4 bases, leaving 12 bases between them. CDR3 length: 15 residues.

The CDR3 spells CASSYSTSGRYRLGFEQYF. CDR3 bases: TGTGCCAGCAGTTATTCCACTAGCGGGAGATATCGTTTGGGGTTCGAGCAGTACTTC. The chain uses TRBV6-2 or TRBV6-3 and TRBJ2-7, with 11 bases matching TRBD2. CDR3 size: 19 residues. The trim removed 3 bases at V and 6 bases at J, leaving 19 bases unmatched. Germline-derived CDR1 and CDR2 are MNHEY and SVGEGT.

This rearrangement joins TRBV28 to TRBJ1-2; possible D gene TRBD1, 5 bases. CDR3 size: 18 residues. V shed 2 bases and J shed 2 bases, with 21 bases lying between them. From germline, CDR1 is MDHEN and CDR2 SYDVKM. CDR3 residues: CASSLGDPRDSFNYGYTF. CDR3 sequence (DNA): TGTGCCAGCAGTTTAGGCGACCCCCGGGACTCCTTCAACTATGGCTACACCTTC.

The chain links TRBV28 to TRBJ1-5; no clear D. This CDR3 has 15 amino acids. Germline V lookup: CDR1 MDHEN, CDR2 SYDVKM. The germline V and J ends were trimmed by 1 base and 4 bases, with 11 bases remaining between them. This chain's CDR3 is CASSLSRRANQPQHF. DNA for the CDR3: TGTGCCAGCAGTTTATCGCGGCGGGCAAATCAGCCCCAGCATTTT. Variable domain in full (rest from reference TRBV28 and TRBJ1-5): DVKVTQSSRYLVKRTGEKVFLECVQDMDHENMFWYRQDPGLGLRLIYFSYDVKMKEKGDIPEGYSVSREKKERFSLILESASTNQTSMYLCASSLSRRANQPQHFGDGTRLSIL.

The genes are TRBV5-8 and TRBJ1-2; D ambiguous. Germline V lookup: CDR1 SGHTS, CDR2 YDEGEE. Trimming took 5 bases from V and 4 from J, leaving 9 bases between them. The CDR3 contains 12 residues. This CDR3 is CASSFTGYGYTF. The CDR3 DNA reads as TGTGCCAGCAGTTTTACGGGCTATGGCTACACCTTC.

The chain recombines TRBV12-3 or TRBV12-4 with TRBJ1-1; D unclear. Trimming left V 6 bases short and J 5 bases short, with 13 bases between. The length of the CDR3 is 13 residues. In nucleotides, the CDR3 is TGTGCCAGCAGCTCAAGGCAGCGGACTGAAGCTTTCTTT. Protein sequence: CASSSRQRTEAFF.

CDR3 amino acids: CASCQEGGNGYTF. The CDR3 DNA reads as TGTGCCAGCTGCCAGGAGGGTGGTAATGGCTACACCTTC. The chain employs TRBV28 and TRBJ1-2; D is unresolved. The germline V and J ends were trimmed by 8 bases and 6 bases, with 16 bases remaining between them. The CDR3 has 13 amino acids. Germline CDR1 MDHEN, CDR2 SYDVKM.

The rearrangement uses TRBV5-4 and TRBJ1-1; perhaps TRBD1 as D (5 bases). The V gene's germline CDR1 is SGHNT and CDR2 YYREEE (reference sequence). V was pared by 4 bases and J by 4 bases, with 14 bases between. The CDR3 contains 14 residues. The CDR3 here is CASSQGLTFTEAFF. In DNA, the CDR3 is TGTGCCAGCAGCCAGGGACTGACGTTCACTGAAGCTTTCTTT.

This rearrangement joins TRBV28 to TRBJ1-2; no firm D call. Germline values: CDR1 MDHEN, CDR2 SYDVKM. Trimming cost V 3 bases and J 6 bases, with 11 bases left between them. The CDR3 extends over 13 amino acids. The CDR3 DNA reads TGTGCCAGCAGTTTCCACCCCCGCGATGGCTACACCTTC. It codes for CASSFHPRDGYTF.

This clone showed up just a few times. This specimen includes other DNA sequences encoding the same CDR3. This rearrangement joins TRBV2 to TRBJ1-1, with D unclear. Germline lookup yields CDR1 SNHLY and CDR2 FYNNEI. With 6 bases removed from V and 2 bases from J, the gap between germline ends came to 10 bases. The CDR3 has 13 residues. As DNA, the CDR3 is TGTGCCAGCAGCTCGGGGTTCAACACTGAAGCTTTCTTT. Protein: CASSSGFNTEAFF.

The rearrangement uses TRBV5-1 and TRBJ2-3, with D possibly matching TRBD2 (6 bases). Germline CDR1 SGHRS, CDR2 YFSETQ. The V gene lost 4 bases and the J gene lost 1 base, with 10 bases spanning the gap. The CDR3 has 14 residues. CDR3 DNA sequence: TGCGCCAGCAGCGGTAGCGGTCGCACAGATACGCAGTATTTT. Protein: CASSGSGRTDTQYF.

The V gene is TRBV27, the J gene TRBJ1-2; 9 bases line up with TRBD1. The germline V gene has CDR1 MNHEY and CDR2 SMNVEV (reference sequence). The CDR3 extends over 15 amino acids. The trim removed 8 bases at V and 5 bases at J, leaving 12 bases unmatched. The CDR3 is CASRSPGTGLYGYTF. The CDR3 DNA reads as TGTGCCAGCCGCTCCCCCGGGACAGGGCTATATGGCTACACCTTC.

This chain joins TRBV18 and TRBJ2-6; D unresolved. V was shortened by 0 bases and J by 0 bases, with 9 bases between the two germline ends. CDR1 and CDR2 (germline): KGHSH, LQKENI. This CDR3 comprises 17 residues. The CDR3 coding sequence is TGTGCCAGCTCACCACCTGCCTTCAGCTCTGGGGCCAACGTCCTGACTTTC. Its protein is CASSPPAFSSGANVLTF.

For this clone: Relative to the germline gene, one junction end is altered; a read error may explain this. This rearrangement joins TRBV28 to TRBJ1-5; D is ambiguous. This CDR3 spans 14 amino acids. CDR1 and CDR2 (germline): MDHEN, SYDVKM. CDR3: CASSLESSHQPQHF. The CDR3 DNA reads as TGTGCCAGCAGTTTAGAATCTAGCCATCAGCCCCAGCATTTT.

The count of this clone is one. V usage is TRBV10-3 and J usage is TRBJ2-2; TRBD2 might be the D (5 bases). Trimming cost V 1 base and J 0 bases, with 15 bases left between them. Germline V CDR1 and CDR2: ENHRY, SYGVKD. The CDR3 covers 18 residues. CDR3 loop: CAISEFGRLAANTGELFF. CDR3 sequence (DNA): TGTGCCATCAGTGAGTTCGGCAGGCTAGCAGCGAACACCGGGGAGCTGTTTTTT.

V gene TRBV19 combines with J gene TRBJ1-3; D might be TRBD1 (5 bases). CDR1 and CDR2 from the germline V gene are LNHDA and SQIVND (reference sequence). Deletions cut 1 base from V and 2 bases from J, with 9 bases between. The CDR3 is made up of 15 amino acids. CDR3 amino acids: CASSIGLQAGNTIYF. The CDR3 nucleotides read TGTGCCAGTAGTATAGGTTTACAGGCTGGAAACACCATATATTTT.

The chain recombines TRBV2 with TRBJ1-2, with D possibly TRBD1 on 5 matching bases. Trimming took 3 bases from V and 4 from J, leaving 12 bases between them. The CDR3 length is 14 residues. Per germline, CDR1 SNHLY and CDR2 FYNNEI. The CDR3 spells CASSDQGPSYGYTF. The DNA for the CDR3 is TGTGCCAGCAGTGATCAGGGTCCCTCCTATGGCTACACCTTC.